This T cell receptor beta chain was recovered during a study of post-analysis software for immune sequencing data. The study's findings and limits: Versus controls, multiple sclerosis patients showed significantly lower diversity (normalized Chao1). Included in a set of roughly five TRBV segments more frequent in patients than controls were TRBV5-6, TRBV5-1 and TRBV20-1.

The CDR3 covers 15 residues. Germline CDR1 and CDR2: SGHRS and YFSETQ. Unique molecular identifiers were present in the TCR beta cDNA libraries. Around 500,000 cDNA molecules came from roughly 0.93 to 9.6 million T cells. TCRdb processed the PCR reads anew with MiXCR; each CDR3 protein has one entry. The data contain some 890,000 distinct CDR3 sequences, about 53% of them singletons. This clonotype appeared a single time. Its antigen is not known. An end of the junction differs from the germline gene, which may be a read error. This receptor was identified in a girl under 18 with multiple sclerosis. The V and J genes are TRBV5-1 and TRBJ2-7; 10 nucleotides match TRBD2. Sequencing input: blood. In DNA, the CDR3 is TGCACCAGCAGCGGGGGGGACCTCTACTGGGACGAGCAGTACTTC. It yields the protein CTSSGGDLYWDEQYF.